The rows below give T cell receptor beta chains drawn from one sample of a study of cytomegalovirus exposure and HLA in healthy donors. The assay was immunoSEQ multiplex PCR, and TCRdb's table has in-frame clones only and misses some. There are about 160,000 clones in the sample; over 70% occur only once, and 2.5% to 3.5% lies in the top ten. Material for sequencing was PBMCs. Receptors were obtained from a woman in her 50s in good health and CMV-seropositive. Each CDR3 is given with its conserved first and last residue. The D gene is left open where the match is weak. Clone sizes are given selectively: once, few, many, or a class where the clone is expanded.

j_call clone_size v_call d_call cdr3_aa cdr3_nt
TRBJ1-1 - TRBV5-4 TRBD1 CASSLRQGANTEAFF TGTGCCAGCAGCTTGCGACAGGGGGCGAACACTGAAGCTTTCTTT
TRBJ2-3 - TRBV27 - CASSALRVTSTDTQYF TGTGCCAGCAGTGCCCTCAGGGTTACTAGCACAGATACGCAGTATTTT
TRBJ1-1 - TRBV6-1 - CASSPWRGMNTEAFF TGTGCCAGCAGCCCATGGAGAGGAATGAACACTGAAGCTTTCTTT
TRBJ1-2 once TRBV5-6 - CASSLDRGGYTF TGTGCCAGCAGCCTTGACAGAGGCGGCTACACCTTC
TRBJ2-7 once TRBV5-6 TRBD2 CASTKAGGFNEQYF TGTGCCAGCACCAAAGCGGGGGGGTTCAACGAGCAGTACTTC
TRBJ1-5 - TRBV10-2 TRBD1 CASSESVGTGISQPQHF TGCGCCAGCAGTGAGTCTGTGGGGACAGGGATTAGTCAGCCCCAGCATTTT
TRBJ2-7 - TRBV29-1 TRBD1 CSVAGAGGFDEQYF TGCAGCGTTGCTGGGGCAGGGGGTTTCGACGAGCAGTACTTC
TRBJ2-5 - TRBV7-7 - CASSSQGLSQETQYF TGTGCCAGCAGCTCTCAGGGTTTATCCCAAGAGACCCAGTACTTC
TRBJ1-2 - TRBV29-1 - CSVTWGDYGYTF TGCAGCGTGACGTGGGGGGACTATGGCTACACCTTC
TRBJ2-7 - TRBV5-3 - CARSSNYSYEQYF TGTGCCAGAAGCTCTAACTATTCCTACGAGCAGTACTTC
TRBJ1-1 - TRBV19 - CASSIAGVTEAFF TGTGCCAGTAGTATTGCGGGGGTCACTGAAGCTTTCTTT
TRBJ1-6 - TRBV2 TRBD1 CASSEGGTALPPLHF TGTGCCAGCAGTGAAGGGGGGACAGCCCTTCCACCCCTCCACTTT
TRBJ2-2 - TRBV4-2 - CASSQVGGGGELFF TGTGCCAGCAGCCAAGTGGGAGGGGGCGGGGAGCTGTTTTTT
TRBJ1-6 once TRBV2 TRBD1 CASRVGGQGYSPLHF TGTGCCAGCAGGGTGGGGGGACAGGGATATTCACCCCTCCACTTT